This TCR beta chain was retrieved from a study of control samples from healthy donors and cancer patients. This CDR3 is built from 14 residues. The germline V gene has CDR1 MNHNY and CDR2 SVGAGI (reference sequence). The V end was cut by 7 bases, the J end by 6 bases, with 15 bases between. Some clones are missing from TCRdb's copy, which holds only in-frame ones; the method was immunoSEQ multiplex PCR. The sample includes 170,000 or so clones, roughly 94% of them seen just once. Material for sequencing was blood. This clonotype was sampled from a middle-aged woman in good health. The chain joins TRBV6-6 to TRBJ1-4; possible D gene TRBD1, 6 bases. The CDR3 bases are TGTGCCAGCATCGACGTGGGGGCGGATGAAAAACTGTTTTTT. Protein: CASIDVGADEKLFF.